One sample yielded the 20 T cell receptor beta chains listed below, sequenced in a study of early T cells in non-severe SARS-CoV-2 infection. TCRdb analysed the 5' RACE reads with MiXCR anew, one entry per CDR3 protein. This repertoire shows more than 50,000 distinct CDR3 sequences, about 9.1% found once; its top ten account for 4.2%. The specimen was whole blood. The source of these receptors is an adult who was a healthcare worker with PCR-confirmed SARS-CoV-2 infection or an uninfected control (not recorded which).

This clonotype occurred many times. The gene calls are TRBV3-1 and TRBJ2-3; 7 bases map to TRBD2. V dropped 4 bases and J dropped 2; count of bases not matched to a gene: 6. This CDR3 region has 15 residues. Germline V gene data show CDR1 as LGHDT and CDR2 as YNNKEL (reference sequence). CDR3 loop: CASSPRDYATDTQYF. CDR3 nucleotide sequence: TGTGCCAGCAGCCCCCGGGACTACGCCACAGATACGCAGTATTTT.

This clonotype has ten or more counts. J is TRBJ2-5 and V is TRBV5-6, with D maybe TRBD1 (5 bases). CDR3 length equals 15 residues. The germline CDR1 and CDR2 sequences are SGHDT and YYEEEE. Trimming took 0 bases from V and 6 from J, leaving 15 bases between them. The CDR3 sequence is CASSLASRGAQTQYF. The CDR3 nucleotides read TGTGCCAGCAGCTTGGCCTCAAGGGGCGCACAGACCCAGTACTTC.

The CDR3 spells CASSPLAGGPSSYEQYF. CDR3 coding DNA: TGTGCCAGCAGCCCATTAGCGGGAGGGCCCAGCTCCTACGAGCAGTACTTC. This chain links TRBV7-8 with TRBJ2-7; 11 bases match TRBD2. This CDR3 spans 17 amino acids. Germline V gene sequence: CDR1 SGHVS, CDR2 FQNEAQ. Trimming cost V 5 bases and J 0 bases; bases outside gene matches: 9.

There are many counts of this clonotype. The chain has TRBV24-1 and TRBJ2-1, with D perhaps matching TRBD1 or TRBD2 (5 bases each). The germline V and J ends were trimmed by 3 bases and 10 bases, with 18 bases remaining between them. Germline V gene sequence: CDR1 KGHDR, CDR2 SFDVKD. CDR3 length: 15 amino acids. CDR3 nucleotides: TGTGCCACCAGTGATGCTGGGACGTACGAAATGGAGCAGTTCTTC. It codes for CATSDAGTYEMEQFF.

This clonotype has a count of ten or more. This chain links TRBV7-9 with TRBJ1-5; D gene uncertain. Germline CDR1 reads SEHNR; CDR2 reads FQNEAQ (reference sequence). The length of the CDR3 is 13 residues. The ends were cut back, 1 base at V and 6 bases at J, with 7 bases in the middle. CDR3 sequence (DNA): TGTGCCAGCAGCTTAGGAGGGCTTCAGCCCCAGCATTTT. Its translation: CASSLGGLQPQHF.

The chain is built from TRBV3-1 and TRBJ2-7; tentatively, D is TRBD1 (5 bases). The CDR3 runs to 13 residues. Per the germline V gene, CDR1 is LGHDT and CDR2 is YNNKEL (reference sequence). The V and J ends lost 4 bases and 7 bases respectively, with 14 bases between them. CDR3 sequence: CASSRDSAEEQYF. The CDR3 DNA follows: TGTGCCAGCAGCCGAGACAGCGCGGAAGAGCAGTACTTC.

This chain links TRBV2 with TRBJ2-3; the D is unclear. Trimming left V 5 bases short and J 5 bases short, with 5 bases between. The CDR3 loop spans 11 amino acids. Looked up from germline, CDR1 is SNHLY and CDR2 is FYNNEI. CDR3 sequence: CASSSGDTQYF. The DNA for the CDR3 is TGTGCCAGCAGTTCAGGAGATACGCAGTATTTT.

This clonotype was counted at least ten times. The rearrangement links TRBV10-3 to TRBJ2-1, with 10 bases matching TRBD2. Looked up from germline, CDR1 is ENHRY and CDR2 is SYGVKD. V was pared by 2 bases and J by 7 bases, with 17 bases of the junction left unmatched. The CDR3 length is 19 residues. CDR3 loop: CAISEPARTSGRELNEQFF. For the CDR3, the DNA is TGTGCCATCAGTGAGCCCGCCCGGACTAGCGGAAGGGAATTAAATGAGCAGTTCTTC.

This clonotype was observed at least ten times. The chain uses TRBV6-6 and TRBJ2-3, with TRBD1 matching 10 bases. The V gene's germline CDR1 is MNHNY and CDR2 SVGAGI (reference sequence). Unmatched junction bases numbered 4, after V lost 2 bases and J lost 5 bases. The CDR3 covers 15 residues. DNA of the CDR3: TGTGCCAGCAGTTACGGGGACAGGGGTATAGATACGCAGTATTTT. Translated, it gives CASSYGDRGIDTQYF.

The chain links TRBV7-8 to TRBJ2-5; 9 bases match TRBD2. CDR3 length: 16 amino acids. The germline V gene encodes CDR1 SGHVS and CDR2 FQNEAQ. V was clipped by 0 bases and J by 5 bases; unmatched bases: 7. CDR3 in amino acids: CASSLARLAGLETQYF. Here the CDR3 DNA reads TGTGCCAGCAGCTTAGCTCGGCTAGCGGGGCTGGAGACCCAGTACTTC.

This clonotype was detected a few times. The V call is TRBV5-5, the J call TRBJ2-7; D is undetermined. The V gene's germline CDR1 is SGHKS and CDR2 YYEKEE (reference sequence). V was clipped by 1 base and J by 0 bases, with 8 bases between them. The CDR3 runs to 14 residues. The CDR3 DNA reads as TGTGCCAGCAGCTTGTCTGGGTACTCCTACGAGCAGTACTTC. It codes for CASSLSGYSYEQYF.

This clonotype was detected many times. The V and J genes are TRBV9 and TRBJ2-3; D possibly corresponds to TRBD1 (6 bases). CDR3 length: 14 amino acids. Germline lookup yields CDR1 SGDLS and CDR2 YYNGEE. Trimming pared 4 bases from V and 0 bases from J, leaving 9 bases between. The CDR3 protein is CASSRDTSTDTQYF. The CDR3 DNA follows: TGTGCCAGCAGCAGGGACACGAGCACAGATACGCAGTATTTT. The complete variable domain, with remaining parts taken from reference TRBV9 and TRBJ2-3, reads DSGVTQTPKHLITATGQRVTLRCSPRSGDLSVYWYQQSLDQGLQFLIQYYNGEERAKGNILERFSAQQFPDLHSELNLSSLELGDSALYFCASSRDTSTDTQYFGPGTRLTVL.

At least ten counts were recorded for this clonotype. The chain combines TRBV7-2 with TRBJ2-2, with 8 positions matching TRBD2. Germline CDR1 and CDR2: SGHTA and FQGNSA. V was clipped by 10 bases and J by 7 bases; unmatched bases: 11. The CDR3 sequence is 14 residues long. The CDR3 DNA reads TGTGCCACCCTTAGAGCGGGAGCTGGCGGGGAGCTGTTTTTT. This codes for CATLRAGAGGELFF.

V gene TRBV7-2 combines with J gene TRBJ2-7, with a weak D call TRBD1 (5 bases). V lost 3 bases and J 4 bases, leaving 13 bases between the germline ends. CDR3 length equals 14 residues. The germline gives CDR1 SGHTA, CDR2 FQGNSA. CDR3 loop: CASSLRTLSYEQYF. The CDR3 nucleotides read TGTGCCAGCAGCTTGCGGACACTTTCATACGAGCAGTACTTC.

The chain links TRBV7-2 to TRBJ2-1; 8 positions agree with TRBD2. Trimming cost V 5 bases and J 10 bases; bases outside gene matches: 10. Germline CDR1 and CDR2: SGHTA and FQGNSA. This CDR3 contains 14 residues. The CDR3 protein is CASSISGLASEQFF. The CDR3 bases are TGTGCCAGCAGCATTAGCGGACTAGCTTCGGAGCAGTTCTTC.

This clonotype appeared many times. The V and J genes are TRBV24-1 and TRBJ2-1; no reliable D call. The CDR3 has 12 amino acids. CDR1 KGHDR and CDR2 SFDVKD come from the germline V gene. The germline V and J ends were trimmed by 8 bases and 6 bases, with 10 bases remaining between them. CDR3 in amino acids: CATMVRFNEQFF. CDR3 DNA sequence: TGTGCCACCATGGTCCGGTTCAATGAGCAGTTCTTC.

This clonotype was counted many times. This chain links TRBV5-1 with TRBJ1-1; TRBD1 matches at 9 bases. V was pared by 5 bases and J by 3 bases, with 5 bases of the junction left unmatched. CDR3 length: 14 residues. CDR1 and CDR2 from the germline V gene are SGHRS and YFSETQ. The CDR3 loop is CASRQGAMDTEAFF. The CDR3 nucleotides read TGCGCCAGCAGACAGGGGGCAATGGACACTGAAGCTTTCTTT.

This clonotype appeared a few times. The J gene is TRBJ2-5, the V gene TRBV11-2; the D gene could be TRBD1 or TRBD2 (5 bases each). CDR3 length equals 17 residues. Trimming cost V 5 bases and J 0 bases, with 19 bases left between them. Germline loops: CDR1 SGHAT, CDR2 FQNNGV. The CDR3 sequence is CASSRSTPGANQETQYF. The CDR3, as DNA: TGTGCCAGCAGCCGTTCCACCCCCGGGGCGAACCAAGAGACCCAGTACTTC.

V and J are TRBV20-1 and TRBJ2-2; 8 bases map to TRBD1. Unmatched junction bases numbered 6, after V lost 0 bases and J lost 0 bases. The CDR3 runs to 17 residues. Germline assignment: CDR1 DFQATT and CDR2 SNEGSKA (reference sequence). The chain's CDR3 is CSARDAGQGTNTGELFF. DNA of the CDR3: TGCAGTGCTAGAGACGCCGGACAGGGCACGAACACCGGGGAGCTGTTTTTT.

This clonotype was detected only a few times. The DNA of the CDR3 is TGTGCCAGCAGTTTAGAGAACACCATATATTTT. Encoded protein: CASSLENTIYF. The chain couples TRBV12-3 or TRBV12-4 to TRBJ1-3; D gene unclear. This CDR3 is 11 amino acids long. The V gene lost 1 base and the J gene lost 7 bases, with 2 bases spanning the gap.